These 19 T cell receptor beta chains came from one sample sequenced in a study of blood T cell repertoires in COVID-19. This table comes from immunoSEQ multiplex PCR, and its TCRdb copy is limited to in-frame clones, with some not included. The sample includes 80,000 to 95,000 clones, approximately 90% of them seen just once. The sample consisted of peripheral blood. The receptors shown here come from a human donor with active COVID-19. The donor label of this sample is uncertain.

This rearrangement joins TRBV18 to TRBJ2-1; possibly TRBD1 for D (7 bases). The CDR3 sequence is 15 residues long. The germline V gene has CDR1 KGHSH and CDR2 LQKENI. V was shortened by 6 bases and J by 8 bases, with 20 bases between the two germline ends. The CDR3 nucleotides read TGTGCCAGCTCTCCCGCCGGGACCAGGGGGGATGAGCAGTTCTTC. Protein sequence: CASSPAGTRGDEQFF.

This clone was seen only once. DNA of the CDR3: TGTGCCAGCAGCCCGGACACCCTGAACACTGAAGCTTTCTTT. This encodes CASSPDTLNTEAFF. The rearrangement joins TRBV5-5 to TRBJ1-1; a weak D match, TRBD1 (5 bases). The CDR3 covers 14 residues. Germline-derived CDR1 and CDR2 are SGHKS and YYEKEE (reference sequence). V lost 4 bases to trimming and J lost 0 bases, with 10 bases between them.

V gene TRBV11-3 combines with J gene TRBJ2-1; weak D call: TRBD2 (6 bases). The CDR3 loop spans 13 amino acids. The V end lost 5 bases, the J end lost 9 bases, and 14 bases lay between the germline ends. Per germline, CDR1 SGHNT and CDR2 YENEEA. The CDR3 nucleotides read TGTGCCAGCAGCCCACCCGGGGGTGGTGAGCAGTTCTTC. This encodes CASSPPGGGEQFF.

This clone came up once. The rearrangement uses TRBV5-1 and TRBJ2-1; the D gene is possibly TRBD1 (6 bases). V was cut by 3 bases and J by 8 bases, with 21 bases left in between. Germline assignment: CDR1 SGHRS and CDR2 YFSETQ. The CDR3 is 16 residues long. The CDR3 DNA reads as TGCGCCAGCAGCTCCGCGGACAGCGCCGTTCAGGATGAGCAGTTCTTC. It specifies CASSSADSAVQDEQFF.

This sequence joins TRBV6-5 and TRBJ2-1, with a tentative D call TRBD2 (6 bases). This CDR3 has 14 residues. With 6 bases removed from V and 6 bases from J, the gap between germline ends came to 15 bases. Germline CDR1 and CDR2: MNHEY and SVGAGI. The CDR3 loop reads CASSPREASNEQFF. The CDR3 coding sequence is TGTGCCAGCAGCCCGAGGGAGGCATCCAATGAGCAGTTCTTC.

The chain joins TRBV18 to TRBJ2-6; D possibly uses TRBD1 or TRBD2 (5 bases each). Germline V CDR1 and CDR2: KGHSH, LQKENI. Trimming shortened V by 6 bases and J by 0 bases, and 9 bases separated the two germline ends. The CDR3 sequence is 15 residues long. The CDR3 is CASSPGSSGANVLTF. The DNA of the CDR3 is TGTGCCAGCTCCCCAGGGAGCTCTGGGGCCAACGTCCTGACTTTC.

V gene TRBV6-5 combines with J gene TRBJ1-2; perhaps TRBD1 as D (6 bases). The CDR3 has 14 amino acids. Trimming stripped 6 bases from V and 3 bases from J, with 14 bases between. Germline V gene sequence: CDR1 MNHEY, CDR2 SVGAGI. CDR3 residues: CASRLGGADYGYTF. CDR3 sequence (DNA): TGTGCCAGCAGGCTTGGGGGGGCCGACTATGGCTACACCTTC.

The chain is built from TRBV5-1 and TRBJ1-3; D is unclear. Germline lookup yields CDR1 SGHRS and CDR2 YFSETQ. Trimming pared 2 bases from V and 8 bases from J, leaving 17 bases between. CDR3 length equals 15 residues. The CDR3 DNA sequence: TGCGCCAGCAGCTTAGACGGCACGGTGGGAGACACCATATATTTT. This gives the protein CASSLDGTVGDTIYF.

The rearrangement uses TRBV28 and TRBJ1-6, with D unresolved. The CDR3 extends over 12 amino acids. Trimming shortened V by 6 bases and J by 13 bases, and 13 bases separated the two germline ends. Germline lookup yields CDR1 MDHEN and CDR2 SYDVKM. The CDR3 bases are TGTGCCAGCAGCCCCATCGGGGTCCCCCTCCACTTT. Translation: CASSPIGVPLHF.

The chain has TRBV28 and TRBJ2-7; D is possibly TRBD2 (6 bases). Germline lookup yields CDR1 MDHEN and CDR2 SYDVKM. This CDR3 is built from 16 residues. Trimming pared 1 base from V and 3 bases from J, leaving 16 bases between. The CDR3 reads CASSLSEGRGLYEQYF. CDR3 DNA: TGTGCCAGCAGTTTATCGGAGGGGCGCGGTCTCTACGAGCAGTACTTC.

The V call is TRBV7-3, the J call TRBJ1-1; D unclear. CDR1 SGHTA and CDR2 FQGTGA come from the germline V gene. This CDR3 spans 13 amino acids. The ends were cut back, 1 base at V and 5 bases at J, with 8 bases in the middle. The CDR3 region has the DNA TGTGCCAGCAGCTTAATTTTAGAGACTGAAGCTTTCTTT. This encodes CASSLILETEAFF.

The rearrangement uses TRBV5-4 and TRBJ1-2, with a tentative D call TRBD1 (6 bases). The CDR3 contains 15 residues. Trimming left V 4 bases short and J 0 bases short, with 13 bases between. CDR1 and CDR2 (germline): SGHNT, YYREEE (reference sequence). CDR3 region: CASSRRTDSNYGYTF. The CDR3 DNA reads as TGTGCCAGCAGCCGAAGGACAGACTCTAACTATGGCTACACCTTC.

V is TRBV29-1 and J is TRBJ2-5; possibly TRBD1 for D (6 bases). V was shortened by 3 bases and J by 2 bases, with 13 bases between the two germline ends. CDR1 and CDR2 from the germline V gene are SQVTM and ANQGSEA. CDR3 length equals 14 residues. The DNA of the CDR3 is TGCAGCGTTGACGACGGGACAACTCAAGAGACCCAGTACTTC. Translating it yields CSVDDGTTQETQYF.

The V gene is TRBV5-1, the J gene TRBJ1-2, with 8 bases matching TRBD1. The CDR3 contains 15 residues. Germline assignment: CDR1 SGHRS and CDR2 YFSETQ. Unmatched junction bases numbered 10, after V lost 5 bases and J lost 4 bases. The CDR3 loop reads CASSSGQGTGYGYTF. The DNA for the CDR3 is TGCGCCAGCAGTTCCGGACAGGGAACGGGCTATGGCTACACCTTC. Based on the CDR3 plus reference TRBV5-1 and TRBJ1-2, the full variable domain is KAGVTQTPRYLIKTRGQQVTLSCSPISGHRSVSWYQQTPGQGLQFLFEYFSETQRNKGNFPGRFSGRQFSNSRSEMNVSTLELGDSALYLCASSSGQGTGYGYTFGSGTRLTVV.

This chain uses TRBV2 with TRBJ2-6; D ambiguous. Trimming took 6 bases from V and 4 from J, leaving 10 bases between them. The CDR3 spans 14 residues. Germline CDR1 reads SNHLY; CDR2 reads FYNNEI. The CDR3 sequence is CASSQVAGANVLTF. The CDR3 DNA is TGTGCCAGCAGCCAAGTAGCAGGGGCCAACGTCCTGACTTTC.

This CDR3 reads CASSPMIGTGKGQYF. CDR3 nucleotides: TGTGCCAGCAGCCCAATGATCGGGACAGGGAAGGGGCAGTACTTC. The rearrangement links TRBV5-4 to TRBJ2-7; 9 bases are shared with TRBD1. Germline loops: CDR1 SGHNT, CDR2 YYREEE (reference sequence). V was pared by 4 bases and J by 9 bases, with 14 bases of the junction left unmatched. The CDR3 totals 15 residues.

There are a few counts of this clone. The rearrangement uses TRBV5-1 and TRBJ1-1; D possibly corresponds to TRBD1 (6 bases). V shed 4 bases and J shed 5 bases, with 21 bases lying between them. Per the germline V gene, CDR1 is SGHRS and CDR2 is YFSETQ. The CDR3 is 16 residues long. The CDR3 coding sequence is TGCGCCAGCAGCCTATCCCTATTTACAGGGAAAACTGAAGCTTTCTTT. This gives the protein CASSLSLFTGKTEAFF.

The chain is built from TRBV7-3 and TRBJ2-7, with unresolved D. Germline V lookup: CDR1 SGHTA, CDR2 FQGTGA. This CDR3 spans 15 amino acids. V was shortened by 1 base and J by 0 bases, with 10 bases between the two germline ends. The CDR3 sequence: CASSLSGGNSYEQYF. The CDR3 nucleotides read TGTGCCAGCAGCTTAAGCGGCGGCAACTCCTACGAGCAGTACTTC.

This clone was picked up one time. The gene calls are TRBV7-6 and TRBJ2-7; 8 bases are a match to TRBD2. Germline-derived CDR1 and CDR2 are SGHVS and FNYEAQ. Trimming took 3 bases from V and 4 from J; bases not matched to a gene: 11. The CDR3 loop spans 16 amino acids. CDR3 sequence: CASSFGGLASGYEQYF. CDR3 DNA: TGTGCCAGCAGCTTCGGAGGTTTGGCTAGCGGGTACGAGCAGTACTTC.